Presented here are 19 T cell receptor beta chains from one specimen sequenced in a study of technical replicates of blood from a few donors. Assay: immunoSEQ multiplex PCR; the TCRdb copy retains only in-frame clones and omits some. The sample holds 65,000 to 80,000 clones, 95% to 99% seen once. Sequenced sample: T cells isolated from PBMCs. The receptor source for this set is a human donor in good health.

Here the CDR3 DNA reads TGTGCCAGTAGTATGGTTTCGGGGGGTAAAGAGACCCAGTACTTC. Translated: CASSMVSGGKETQYF. The rearrangement uses TRBV19 and TRBJ2-5, with 7 bases fitting TRBD2. Germline trimming cut 3 bases from V and 3 bases from J; bases unmatched to any gene: 7. This CDR3 region has 15 residues. The V gene's germline CDR1 is LNHDA and CDR2 SQIVND (reference sequence).

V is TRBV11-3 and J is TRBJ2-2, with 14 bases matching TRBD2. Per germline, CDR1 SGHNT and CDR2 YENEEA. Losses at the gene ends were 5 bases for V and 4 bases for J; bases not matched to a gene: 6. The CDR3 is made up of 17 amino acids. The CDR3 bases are TGTGCCAGCAGCGGGACTAGCGGGAGACTAAGCACCGGGGAGCTGTTTTTT. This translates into CASSGTSGRLSTGELFF.

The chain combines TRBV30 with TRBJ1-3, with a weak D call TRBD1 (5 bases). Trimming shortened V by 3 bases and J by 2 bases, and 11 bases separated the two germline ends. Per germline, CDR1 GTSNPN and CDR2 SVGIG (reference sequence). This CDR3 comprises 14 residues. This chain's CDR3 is CAWRLGGTGNTIYF. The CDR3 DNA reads TGTGCCTGGAGACTGGGGGGGACTGGAAACACCATATATTTT.

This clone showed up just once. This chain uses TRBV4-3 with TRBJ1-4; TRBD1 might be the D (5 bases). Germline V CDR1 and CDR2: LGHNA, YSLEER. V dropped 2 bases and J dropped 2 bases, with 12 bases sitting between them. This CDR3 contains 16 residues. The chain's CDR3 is CASSQNYGGTNEKLFF. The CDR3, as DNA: TGCGCCAGCAGCCAAAATTACGGGGGGACTAATGAAAAACTGTTTTTT.

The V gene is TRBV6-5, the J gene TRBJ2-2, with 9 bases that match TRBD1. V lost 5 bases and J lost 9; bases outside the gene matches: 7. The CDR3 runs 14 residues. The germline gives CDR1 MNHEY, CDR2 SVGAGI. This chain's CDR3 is CASSSDRGRRELFF. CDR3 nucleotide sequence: TGTGCCAGCAGTAGCGACAGGGGGAGGCGGGAGCTGTTTTTT.

The CDR3 reads CASNSLSGGSYEQYF. The CDR3 nucleotides are TGTGCCAGCAACTCCCTTTCTGGCGGCTCCTACGAGCAGTACTTC. The V call is TRBV28, the J call TRBJ2-7; no clear D gene. V shed 7 bases and J shed 0 bases, with 16 bases lying between them. CDR1 and CDR2 (germline): MDHEN, SYDVKM. There are 15 residues in the CDR3.

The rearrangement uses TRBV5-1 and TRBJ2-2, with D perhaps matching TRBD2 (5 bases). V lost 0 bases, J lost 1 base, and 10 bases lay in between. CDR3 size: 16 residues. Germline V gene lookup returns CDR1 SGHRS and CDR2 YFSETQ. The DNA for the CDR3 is TGCGCCAGCAGCTTGGCCGCTGCGGGGAACACCGGGGAGCTGTTTTTT. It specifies CASSLAAAGNTGELFF. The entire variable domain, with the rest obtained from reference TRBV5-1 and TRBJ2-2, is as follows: KAGVTQTPRYLIKTRGQQVTLSCSPISGHRSVSWYQQTPGQGLQFLFEYFSETQRNKGNFPGRFSGRQFSNSRSEMNVSTLELGDSALYLCASSLAAAGNTGELFFGEGSRLTVL.

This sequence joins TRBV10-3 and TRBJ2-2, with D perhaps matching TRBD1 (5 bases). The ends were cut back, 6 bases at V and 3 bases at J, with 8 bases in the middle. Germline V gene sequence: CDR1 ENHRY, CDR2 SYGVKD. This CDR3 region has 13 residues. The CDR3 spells CAIRPRDTGELFF. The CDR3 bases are TGTGCCATCAGGCCCAGGGACACCGGGGAGCTGTTTTTT.

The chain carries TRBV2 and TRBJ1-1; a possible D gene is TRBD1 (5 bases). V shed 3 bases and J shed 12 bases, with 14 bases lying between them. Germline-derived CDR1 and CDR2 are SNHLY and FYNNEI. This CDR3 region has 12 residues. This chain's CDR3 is CASSEAGGLTFF. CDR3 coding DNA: TGTGCCAGCAGTGAGGCGGGGGGACTGACTTTCTTT.

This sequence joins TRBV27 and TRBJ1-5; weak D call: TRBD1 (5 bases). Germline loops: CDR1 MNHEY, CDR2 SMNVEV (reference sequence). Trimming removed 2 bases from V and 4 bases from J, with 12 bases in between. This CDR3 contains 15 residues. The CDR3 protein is CASSLEAGKNQPQHF. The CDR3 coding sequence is TGTGCCAGCAGTTTAGAGGCAGGGAAAAATCAGCCCCAGCATTTT.

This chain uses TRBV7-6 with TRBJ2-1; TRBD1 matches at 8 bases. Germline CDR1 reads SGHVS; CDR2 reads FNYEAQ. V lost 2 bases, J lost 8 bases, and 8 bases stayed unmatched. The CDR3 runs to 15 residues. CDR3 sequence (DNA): TGTGCCAGCAGCTTATGGTCAGGGGGCATAGATGAGCAGTTCTTC. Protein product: CASSLWSGGIDEQFF.

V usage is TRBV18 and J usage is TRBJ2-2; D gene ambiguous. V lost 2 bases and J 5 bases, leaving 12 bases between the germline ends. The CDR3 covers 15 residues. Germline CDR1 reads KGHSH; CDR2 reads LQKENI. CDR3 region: CASSPMIPGTGELFF. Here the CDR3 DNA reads TGTGCCAGCTCACCAATGATTCCGGGTACCGGGGAGCTGTTTTTT.

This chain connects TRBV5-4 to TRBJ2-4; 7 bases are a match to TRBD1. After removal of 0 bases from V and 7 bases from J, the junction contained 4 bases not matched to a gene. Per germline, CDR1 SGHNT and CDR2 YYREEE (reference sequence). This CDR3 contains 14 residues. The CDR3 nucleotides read TGTGCCAGCAGCTTGGACAGGGGTAGCAACATTCAGTACTTC. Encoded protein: CASSLDRGSNIQYF.

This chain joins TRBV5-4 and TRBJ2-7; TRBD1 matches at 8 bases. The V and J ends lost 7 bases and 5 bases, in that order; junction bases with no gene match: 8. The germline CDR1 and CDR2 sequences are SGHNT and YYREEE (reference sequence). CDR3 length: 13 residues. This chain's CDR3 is CASGQGQGDEQYF. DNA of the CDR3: TGTGCCAGCGGACAAGGACAGGGTGACGAGCAGTACTTC.

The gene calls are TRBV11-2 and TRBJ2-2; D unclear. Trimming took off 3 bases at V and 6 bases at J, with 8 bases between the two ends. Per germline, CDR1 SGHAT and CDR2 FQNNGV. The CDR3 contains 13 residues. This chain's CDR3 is CASSFSIPGELFF. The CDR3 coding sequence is TGTGCCAGCAGCTTTAGTATCCCCGGGGAGCTGTTTTTT. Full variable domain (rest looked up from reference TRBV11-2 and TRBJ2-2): EAGVAQSPRYKIIEKRQSVAFWCNPISGHATLYWYQQILGQGPKLLIQFQNNGVVDDSQLPKDRFSAERLKGVDSTLKIQPAKLEDSAVYLCASSFSIPGELFFGEGSRLTVL.

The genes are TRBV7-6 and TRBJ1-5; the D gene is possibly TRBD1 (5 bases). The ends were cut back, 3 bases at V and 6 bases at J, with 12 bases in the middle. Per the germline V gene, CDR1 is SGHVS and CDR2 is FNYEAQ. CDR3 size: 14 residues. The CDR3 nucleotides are TGTGCCAGCAGCTTGGGTGAAGGGGTTCAGCCCCAGCATTTT. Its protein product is CASSLGEGVQPQHF.

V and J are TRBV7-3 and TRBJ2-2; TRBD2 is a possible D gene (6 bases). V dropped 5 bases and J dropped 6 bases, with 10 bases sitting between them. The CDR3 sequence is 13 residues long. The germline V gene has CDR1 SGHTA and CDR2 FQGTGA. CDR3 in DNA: TGTGCCAGCAGCCAACTAGCTGCCGGGGAGCTGTTTTTT. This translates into CASSQLAAGELFF.

The CDR3 reads CASTLLMQDTEAFF. The DNA for the CDR3 is TGTGCCAGCACCCTATTGATGCAAGACACTGAAGCTTTCTTT. The V gene is TRBV2, the J gene TRBJ1-1, with D unresolved. The V gene's germline CDR1 is SNHLY and CDR2 FYNNEI. The CDR3 covers 14 residues. Trimming took off 7 bases at V and 3 bases at J, with 15 bases between the two ends.

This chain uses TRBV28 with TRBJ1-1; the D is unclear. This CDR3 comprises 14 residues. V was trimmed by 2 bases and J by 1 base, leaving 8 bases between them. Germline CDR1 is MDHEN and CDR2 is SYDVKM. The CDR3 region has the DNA TGTGCCAGCAGTTTAAGTGCAGGGAACACTGAAGCTTTCTTT. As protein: CASSLSAGNTEAFF.